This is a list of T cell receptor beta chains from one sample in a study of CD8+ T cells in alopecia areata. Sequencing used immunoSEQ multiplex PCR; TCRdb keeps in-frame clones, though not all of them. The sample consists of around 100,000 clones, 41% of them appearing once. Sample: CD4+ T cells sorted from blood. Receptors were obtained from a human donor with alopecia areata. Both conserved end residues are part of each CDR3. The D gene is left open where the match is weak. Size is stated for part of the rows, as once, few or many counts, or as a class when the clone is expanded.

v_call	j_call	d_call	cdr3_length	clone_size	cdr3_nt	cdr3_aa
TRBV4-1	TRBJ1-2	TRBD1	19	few	TGCGCCAGCAGCCAAGATGGCCTACAGGGGGCCAAACCTAACTATGGCTACACCTTC	CASSQDGLQGAKPNYGYTF
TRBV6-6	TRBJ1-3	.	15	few	TGTGCCAGCAGTTACTCCGCAGAACCTGGAAACACCATATATTTT	CASSYSAEPGNTIYF
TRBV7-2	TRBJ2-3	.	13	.	TGTGCCAGCAGTCGAAACGGGCTCACGGATCGGTATTTT	CASSRNGLTDRYF
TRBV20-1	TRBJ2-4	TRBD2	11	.	TGCAGTGCTAGGACCGGGGGGTCCCCATACTTC	CSARTGGSPYF
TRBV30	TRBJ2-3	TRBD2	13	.	TGTGCCTGGAGTGTATATAGCGGGGATACGCAGTATTTT	CAWSVYSGDTQYF
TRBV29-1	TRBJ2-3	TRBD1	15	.	TGCAGCGTTGGTGTGGGGACAGGAGTCACAGATACGCAGTATTTT	CSVGVGTGVTDTQYF
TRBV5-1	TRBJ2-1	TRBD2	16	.	TGCGCCAGCAGCCCGGGACTAGCGGGAGAAGTGCGTGAGCAGTTCTTC	CASSPGLAGEVREQFF
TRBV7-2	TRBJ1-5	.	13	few	TGTGCCAGCAGCCTTCAGGGATCCCAGCCCCAGCATTTT	CASSLQGSQPQHF
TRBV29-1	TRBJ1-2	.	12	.	TGCAGCGTTGGTGTGCGGCAGGGCGGCTACACCTTC	CSVGVRQGGYTF
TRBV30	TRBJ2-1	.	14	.	TGTGCCTGGAGTAGGGGGGGGCCGTTGGATGAGCAGTTCTTC	CAWSRGGPLDEQFF
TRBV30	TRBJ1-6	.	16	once	TGTGCCTGGAGTGGCCAAGGGATTTTCCATAATTCACCCCTCCACTTT	CAWSGQGIFHNSPLHF
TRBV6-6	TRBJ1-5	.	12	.	TGTGCCAGCAGTTTGAGAGGACAGCCCCAGCATTTT	CASSLRGQPQHF
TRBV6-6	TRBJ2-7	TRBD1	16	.	TGTGCCAGCAGTTACTCGGATCTGGGACAGGGCTACGAGCAGTACTTC	CASSYSDLGQGYEQYF
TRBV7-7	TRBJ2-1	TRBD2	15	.	TGTGCCAGCAGCCCAACTAGCGGGGATACCGTGGAGCAGTTCTTC	CASSPTSGDTVEQFF
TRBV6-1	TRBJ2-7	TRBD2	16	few	TGTGCCAGCAGTGAAGCGCTTCTAACTAGCGGTTACGAGCAGTACTTC	CASSEALLTSGYEQYF
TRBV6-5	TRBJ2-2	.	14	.	TGTGCCAGCAGCCTGACTCTTTTTTCCGGGGAGCTGTTTTTT	CASSLTLFSGELFF
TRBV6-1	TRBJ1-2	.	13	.	TGTGCCAGCAGTTCAGGAGGTGGGAGAGGCTACACCTTC	CASSSGGGRGYTF
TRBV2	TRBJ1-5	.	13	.	TGTGCCAGCATTCCGGACACCAATCAGCCCCAGCATTTT	CASIPDTNQPQHF
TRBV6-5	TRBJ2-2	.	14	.	TGTGCCAGCACGGTCAGCCGAAACACCGGGGAGCTGTTTTTT	CASTVSRNTGELFF
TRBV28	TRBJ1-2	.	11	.	TGTGCCAGCAGTACCCCACCGGCGCACTCCTTC	CASSTPPAHSF
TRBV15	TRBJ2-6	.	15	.	TGTGCCACCAGCAGGGCCGCGAAAGGGGCCAACGTCCTGACTTTC	CATSRAAKGANVLTF
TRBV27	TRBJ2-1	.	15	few	TGTGCCAGCAGCCCTAAGGGGGTATCCTACAATGAGCAGTTCTTC	CASSPKGVSYNEQFF
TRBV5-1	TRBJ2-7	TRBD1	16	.	TGCGCCAGCCACTCCGGGACAGGGCCTTACTCCTACGAGCAGTACTTC	CASHSGTGPYSYEQYF
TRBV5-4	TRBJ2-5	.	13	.	TGTGCCAGCAGCCGGGACCCCCAGGAGACCCAGTACTTC	CASSRDPQETQYF
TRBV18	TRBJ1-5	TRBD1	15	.	TGTGCCAGCTCACCAGACAGGGGGCTCAATCAGCCCCAGCATTTT	CASSPDRGLNQPQHF
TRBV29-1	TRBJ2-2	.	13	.	TGCAGCGTTGCATGGGGTAACACCGGGGAGCTGTTTTTT	CSVAWGNTGELFF
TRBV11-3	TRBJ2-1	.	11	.	TGTGCCAGCAGCCAGGGGGGAGTGGTATTCTTC	CASSQGGVVFF
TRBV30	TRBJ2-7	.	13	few	TGTGCCTGGAGTGTAGGGCTAAACTACGAGCAGTACTTC	CAWSVGLNYEQYF
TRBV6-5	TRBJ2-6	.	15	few	TGTGCCAGCAGTTACCAGGGTATGGGGGCCAACGTCCTGACTTTC	CASSYQGMGANVLTF
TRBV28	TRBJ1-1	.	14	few	TGTGCCAGCAGTTTACGCCCTACTAACACTGAAGCTTTCTTT	CASSLRPTNTEAFF
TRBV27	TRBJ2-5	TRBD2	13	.	TGTGCCAGCAGTTGGACTAGGGAAGAGACCCAGTACTTC	CASSWTREETQYF
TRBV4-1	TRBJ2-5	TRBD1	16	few	TGCGCCAGCAGCCAAGCCGGGACAGGGGGTGGCGAGACCCAGTACTTC	CASSQAGTGGGETQYF
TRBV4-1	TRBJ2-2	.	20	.	TGCGCCAGCAGCCAAGGGAGAGCCTATTCAGTATCAATTGGGGCCGGGGAGCTGTTTTTT	CASSQGRAYSVSIGAGELFF
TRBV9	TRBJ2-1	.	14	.	TGTGCCAGCAGCGCTGGACAGCCCTACAATGAGCAGTTCTTC	CASSAGQPYNEQFF
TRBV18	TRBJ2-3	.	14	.	TGTGCCAGCTCACCAGAGTACGGGACAGATACGCAGTATTTT	CASSPEYGTDTQYF
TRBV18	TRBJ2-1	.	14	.	TGTGCCAGCTCCTGGGACTCTTTATACAATGAGCAGTTCTTC	CASSWDSLYNEQFF
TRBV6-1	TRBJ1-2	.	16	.	TGTGCCATCAGTGCAATGACGGGCCGAACTACCTATGGCTACACCTTC	CAISAMTGRTTYGYTF
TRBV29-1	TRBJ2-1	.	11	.	TGCAGCGTTGCGTGGAACAATGAGCAGTTCTTC	CSVAWNNEQFF